A single sample gave rise to the 18 T cell receptor beta chains below, sequenced in a study of shared clonotypes between healthy human individuals. Naivety among CD8 cells was defined by CD45RO negativity and positive CCR7 selection, thereby excluding terminally differentiated effector memory CD45RA+ cells. Libraries were prepared by immunoSEQ multiplex PCR; TCRdb keeps only in-frame clonotypes and omits some of them. The sample holds approximately 2,000,000 clones, 93% seen once. The specimen was naive CD8+ T cells from PBMCs. Receptors originate from a man between 18 and 29 years old in good health. Some clones in this sample may be carry-over from other donors' samples.

The rearrangement uses TRBV13 and TRBJ1-4; 8 nucleotides align to TRBD1. V lost 5 bases, J lost 8 bases, and 10 bases stayed unmatched. This CDR3 contains 15 residues. CDR1 is PRHDT and CDR2 is FYEKMQ in the germline V gene (reference sequence). The CDR3 DNA reads as TGTGCCAGCAGCAGTCGGACAGGGTGGGAGGAAAAACTGTTTTTT. This sequence encodes CASSSRTGWEEKLFF.

The chain couples TRBV19 to TRBJ2-3; a weak D match, TRBD1 (5 bases). V was cut by 5 bases and J by 4 bases, with 10 bases left in between. Germline V gives CDR1 LNHDA, CDR2 SQIVND (reference sequence). The CDR3 contains 13 residues. CDR3 sequence reads: CASSHRLPDTQYF. CDR3 DNA sequence: TGTGCCAGTAGTCACAGGTTACCAGATACGCAGTATTTT.

In the case of this clone: Distinct nucleotide sequences in the sample also encode this CDR3. The J gene is TRBJ2-7, the V gene TRBV27; TRBD2 matches 10 bases. The V gene end was trimmed by 2 bases and the J gene end by 3 bases; junction bases not matched to a gene: 1. CDR1 and CDR2 from the germline V gene are MNHEY and SMNVEV (reference sequence). This CDR3 has 14 residues. CDR3 amino acids: CASSLQREGYEQYF. CDR3 nucleotide sequence: TGTGCCAGCAGTTTACAGCGGGAGGGCTACGAGCAGTACTTC.

This sequence joins TRBV7-9 and TRBJ2-1, with unresolved D. The CDR3 spans 12 residues. The germline V and J ends were trimmed by 2 bases and 7 bases, with 6 bases remaining between them. From germline, CDR1 is SEHNR and CDR2 FQNEAQ (reference sequence). The CDR3 is CASSLFKNEQFF. The CDR3 DNA reads as TGTGCCAGCAGCTTATTTAAGAATGAGCAGTTCTTC.

The CDR3 loop reads CASSAANRGNYGYTF. The CDR3 DNA is TGTGCCAGCAGCGCAGCCAACAGGGGTAACTATGGCTACACCTTC. This chain links TRBV7-2 with TRBJ1-2, with TRBD1 matching 7 bases. The length of the CDR3 is 15 residues. Germline-derived CDR1 and CDR2 are SGHTA and FQGNSA. The trim removed 5 bases at V and 1 base at J, leaving 7 bases unmatched.

The gene calls are TRBV7-9 and TRBJ2-1; 11 positions match TRBD2. Germline trimming cut 6 bases from V and 7 bases from J; bases unmatched to any gene: 5. From germline, CDR1 is SEHNR and CDR2 FQNEAQ (reference sequence). The CDR3 has 14 amino acids. The CDR3 region is CASSGSSGRNEQFF. CDR3 nucleotides: TGTGCCAGCAGTGGGTCTAGCGGGAGGAATGAGCAGTTCTTC.

The chain is built from TRBV14 and TRBJ1-2, with D possibly being TRBD1 (6 bases). CDR1 and CDR2 from the germline V gene are SGHDN and FVKESK. Between the trimmed V and J ends, which lost 0 bases and 5 bases, there was a span of 13 bases. This CDR3 region has 15 residues. The CDR3 here is CASSQDKTGPYGYTF. The CDR3 bases are TGTGCCAGCAGCCAAGATAAGACAGGTCCATATGGCTACACCTTC.

The rearrangement joins TRBV7-8 to TRBJ2-7; TRBD2 is a possible D gene (5 bases). Between the trimmed V and J ends, which lost 1 base and 4 bases, there was a span of 14 bases. CDR3 length: 15 amino acids. The germline V gene encodes CDR1 SGHVS and CDR2 FQNEAQ. The CDR3 loop is CASSLETGDWYEQYF. The CDR3 nucleotides are TGTGCCAGCAGCTTAGAGACCGGGGATTGGTACGAGCAGTACTTC.

V is TRBV19 and J is TRBJ2-7; 9 bases are shared with TRBD1. The CDR3 has 13 amino acids. The V segment lost 8 bases and the J segment 6 bases; nucleotides outside the gene matches: 8. The germline CDR1 and CDR2 sequences are LNHDA and SQIVND (reference sequence). In nucleotides, the CDR3 is TGTGCCAGTCGAGGGGACAGGGTCCCCGAGCAGTACTTC. This gives the protein CASRGDRVPEQYF.

The chain couples TRBV7-9 to TRBJ2-3; TRBD2 matches at 12 bases. CDR3 size: 15 residues. Unmatched junction bases numbered 6, after V lost 5 bases and J lost 6 bases. Germline loops: CDR1 SEHNR, CDR2 FQNEAQ (reference sequence). Here the CDR3 reads CASSQLAGGMDTQYF. The DNA for the CDR3 is TGTGCCAGCAGCCAGCTAGCGGGAGGGATGGATACGCAGTATTTT.

This chain joins TRBV10-1 and TRBJ2-7; 8 nucleotides agree with TRBD2. Germline CDR1 reads WNHNN; CDR2 reads SYGVQD (reference sequence). V was clipped by 3 bases and J by 3 bases; unmatched bases: 10. The length of the CDR3 is 16 residues. As DNA, the CDR3 is TGCGCCAGCAGTGACCGAGTTTCGGCGGGAGGCTACGAGCAGTACTTC. Protein sequence: CASSDRVSAGGYEQYF.

The chain employs TRBV9 and TRBJ2-7; D is possibly TRBD2 (6 bases). V shed 7 bases and J shed 0 bases, with 14 bases lying between them. The CDR3 is 14 residues long. Germline V CDR1 and CDR2: SGDLS, YYNGEE. The CDR3 nucleotides are TGTGCCAGCCCCGACGGGGGAGGCTCCTACGAGCAGTACTTC. This sequence encodes CASPDGGGSYEQYF.

The CDR3 sequence is CASSLVSLRGPDTQYF. CDR3 DNA: TGTGCCAGCAGTTTAGTTTCCCTCCGAGGACCAGATACGCAGTATTTT. The chain carries TRBV27 and TRBJ2-3, with unresolved D. CDR1 MNHEY and CDR2 SMNVEV come from the germline V gene (reference sequence). This CDR3 region has 16 residues. The V gene lost 2 bases and the J gene lost 4 bases, with 16 bases spanning the gap.

The chain is built from TRBV5-6 and TRBJ1-1, with TRBD1 matching 9 bases. V dropped 3 bases and J dropped 11; count of bases not matched to a gene: 8. The CDR3 totals 13 residues. Germline lookup yields CDR1 SGHDT and CDR2 YYEEEE. The CDR3 DNA is TGTGCCAGCAGCTGGGGACAGGGTGATTCTGCTTTCTTT. Protein: CASSWGQGDSAFF.

V gene TRBV2 combines with J gene TRBJ2-2; D not resolved. V was clipped by 7 bases and J by 6 bases, with 6 bases between them. In germline, CDR1 is SNHLY, CDR2 FYNNEI. CDR3 size: 11 residues. DNA for the CDR3: TGTGCCAGCATTGGGGCCGGGGAGCTGTTTTTT. Residues: CASIGAGELFF.

V gene TRBV6-5 combines with J gene TRBJ1-2, with D unresolved. With 4 bases removed from V and 8 bases from J, the gap between germline ends came to 8 bases. The CDR3 is 11 amino acids. Germline V gene sequence: CDR1 MNHEY, CDR2 SVGAGI. The CDR3 nucleotides are TGTGCCAGCAGTTCAGGATCAGGCTACACCTTC. Translated, it gives CASSSGSGYTF.

This clone was seen once. V usage is TRBV28 and J usage is TRBJ2-7, with D possibly TRBD1 on 6 matching bases. The germline V gene encodes CDR1 MDHEN and CDR2 SYDVKM. This CDR3 spans 16 amino acids. Trimming took off 4 bases at V and 2 bases at J, with 18 bases between the two ends. This chain's CDR3 is CASSSIGTGTTYEQYF. CDR3 nucleotide sequence: TGTGCCAGCAGTTCCATCGGGACGGGGACAACCTACGAGCAGTACTTC.

The chain joins TRBV7-6 to TRBJ2-5; 10 positions agree with TRBD2. Trimming cost V 4 bases and J 5 bases; bases outside gene matches: 13. The germline V gene has CDR1 SGHVS and CDR2 FNYEAQ. The CDR3 totals 17 residues. The CDR3 spells CASSSKPLAGEGETQYF. CDR3 coding DNA: TGTGCCAGCAGCTCCAAACCTCTAGCGGGAGAAGGCGAGACCCAGTACTTC.